One sample yielded the 17 T cell receptor beta chains listed below, sequenced in a study of T cell repertoires in cytomegalovirus infection (dated by TCRdb to 2018 to 2020). Sequenced on an Illumina HiSeq 1500. Using fastp trimming at Q25 and MiXCR clonotype assembly, TCRdb reanalyzed the public sequencing data and kept in-frame beta chains. Every entry covers one CDR3 protein and lists the most common genes and DNA from its rows. The sample table contains over 450,000 distinct CDR3 sequences; only one count was recorded for approximately 10% of them. The ten largest account for roughly 10% of the sample. The specimen sequenced was PBMCs. The receptors were gathered from a human donor in good health (CMV status not recorded). Some clones in this sample may be carry-over from other donors' samples.

There are a few counts of this clonotype. This rearrangement joins TRBV27 to TRBJ2-7; D is unresolved. Trimming pared 0 bases from V and 4 bases from J, leaving 10 bases between. The CDR3 has 14 amino acids. CDR1 is MNHEY and CDR2 is SMNVEV in the germline V gene (reference sequence). The CDR3 coding sequence is TGTGCCAGCAGTTTATCGGTTGGGCCTTACGAGCAGTACTTC. This translates into CASSLSVGPYEQYF.

The chain employs TRBV12-3 or TRBV12-4 and TRBJ1-1; a weak D match, TRBD1 (6 bases). V was shortened by 5 bases and J by 4 bases, with 8 bases between the two germline ends. The CDR3 runs 12 residues. CDR3 amino acids: CASSHRATEAFF. CDR3 bases: TGTGCCAGCAGTCACAGGGCCACTGAAGCTTTCTTT.

This clonotype appeared a few times. CDR3 sequence: CSARRLAVYNEQFF. The CDR3 bases are TGCAGTGCTAGAAGACTAGCGGTGTACAATGAGCAGTTCTTC. The gene calls are TRBV20-1 and TRBJ2-1; the match to TRBD2 covers 9 bases. The germline V gene has CDR1 DFQATT and CDR2 SNEGSKA (reference sequence). Losses at the gene ends were 2 bases for V and 4 bases for J; bases not matched to a gene: 3. The CDR3 length is 14 residues.

This clonotype came up many times. V and J are TRBV2 and TRBJ2-1; possibly TRBD2 for D (6 bases). Germline CDR1 and CDR2: SNHLY and FYNNEI. The CDR3 runs to 15 residues. V was shortened by 6 bases and J by 1 base, with 13 bases between the two germline ends. CDR3 sequence (DNA): TGTGCCAGCAGGGGAGGAGCGGATTCCTACAATGAGCAGTTCTTC. It encodes CASRGGADSYNEQFF.

The table lists this clonotype with many counts. The chain links TRBV7-6 to TRBJ1-4; D remains ambiguous. Germline values: CDR1 SGHVS, CDR2 FNYEAQ. Trimming removed 2 bases from V and 8 bases from J, with 6 bases in between. This CDR3 spans 12 amino acids. This CDR3 reads CASSLSPEKLFF. The CDR3 nucleotides are TGTGCCAGCAGCTTAAGTCCCGAAAAACTGTTTTTT.

This clonotype was picked up many times. The chain combines TRBV12-3 or TRBV12-4 with TRBJ1-5; tentatively, D is TRBD1 (5 bases). Trimming left V 6 bases short and J 4 bases short, with 7 bases between. The length of the CDR3 is 12 residues. The CDR3 region is CASREGNQPQHF. In DNA form, the CDR3 reads TGTGCCAGCAGGGAGGGGAATCAGCCCCAGCATTTT.

This clonotype occurred many times. This chain connects TRBV11-2 to TRBJ2-1, with D unclear. V lost 5 bases and J 6 bases, leaving 17 bases between the germline ends. The germline CDR1 and CDR2 sequences are SGHAT and FQNNGV. This CDR3 is built from 15 residues. CDR3: CASSPGLERLNEQFF. Written as DNA, the CDR3 is TGTGCCAGCAGCCCGGGCCTCGAGCGCCTCAATGAGCAGTTCTTC.

This clonotype was observed a handful of times. The rearrangement uses TRBV6-6 and TRBJ1-6, with TRBD1 identical over 10 bases. The V gene's germline CDR1 is MNHNY and CDR2 SVGAGI (reference sequence). J was trimmed by 10 bases and V by 5 bases; bases with no gene match: 11. The CDR3 spans 16 residues. The CDR3 nucleotides are TGTGCCAGCAGTGCCCCTTCCGGGACAGGGGTCTCACCCCTCCACTTT. Protein product: CASSAPSGTGVSPLHF.

This clonotype was seen at least ten times. J is TRBJ1-1 and V is TRBV12-3 or TRBV12-4; D gene unclear. The V end was cut by 5 bases, the J end by 7 bases, with 20 bases between. This CDR3 contains 15 residues. CDR3 residues: CASSPGYAHNFEAFF. In nucleotides, the CDR3 is TGTGCCAGCAGTCCGGGTTACGCTCATAATTTTGAAGCTTTCTTT.

This clonotype was detected many times. A junction boundary mismatches the germline segment, possibly from a read error. The chain joins TRBV30 to TRBJ1-4, with 9 bases identical to TRBD1. The CDR3 is 14 residues long. Germline V gene lookup returns CDR1 GTSNPN and CDR2 SVGIG (reference sequence). CDR3 loop: CAWSPGTGTEKLLF. CDR3 in DNA: TGTGCCTGGAGCCCCGGGACAGGGACCGAAAAACTACTTTTT.

This chain uses TRBV12-5 with TRBJ1-5; D remains unclear. The germline V gene encodes CDR1 LGHNT and CDR2 FRNRAP. The V and J ends lost 5 bases and 5 bases respectively, with 10 bases between them. The CDR3 length is 13 residues. Here the CDR3 DNA reads TGTGCTAGTGGTCTCGAGGGATATCAGCCCCAGCATTTT. Protein sequence: CASGLEGYQPQHF. Supplemented by reference TRBV12-5 and TRBJ1-5, the full variable domain reads DARVTQTPRHKVTEMGQEVTMRCQPILGHNTVFWYRQTMMQGLELLAYFRNRAPLDDSGMPKDRFSAEMPDATLATLKIQPSEPRDSAVYFCASGLEGYQPQHFGDGTRLSIL.

The chain combines TRBV11-2 with TRBJ1-2, with D maybe TRBD1 (5 bases). The V gene's germline CDR1 is SGHAT and CDR2 FQNNGV. This CDR3 spans 12 amino acids. The V and J ends lost 5 bases and 6 bases respectively, with 10 bases between them. CDR3 sequence reads: CASSARVNGYTF. Here the CDR3 DNA reads TGTGCCAGCAGCGCCAGGGTAAATGGCTACACCTTC.

This clonotype was picked up many times. The chain links TRBV7-8 to TRBJ1-1; D may be TRBD1 (5 bases). CDR1 SGHVS and CDR2 FQNEAQ come from the germline V gene. CDR3 size: 17 residues. Trimming stripped 1 base from V and 0 bases from J, with 15 bases between. The CDR3 region has the DNA TGTGCCAGCAGCTTAGTATTTGGGGCCGGGATGAACACTGAAGCTTTCTTT. As protein: CASSLVFGAGMNTEAFF.

J is TRBJ1-2 and V is TRBV6-9, with D tentatively TRBD1 (5 bases). Trimming pared 0 bases from V and 0 bases from J, leaving 11 bases between. CDR3 length equals 16 residues. The germline V gene has CDR1 MNHGY and CDR2 SVAAGI. The CDR3 region has the DNA TGTGCCAGCAGTTATTCTGGGGGAAAAGCTAACTATGGCTACACCTTC. This gives the protein CASSYSGGKANYGYTF.

This sequence joins TRBV29-1 and TRBJ2-6, with 8 bases identical to TRBD1. The CDR3 covers 16 residues. V trimming: 6 bases; J trimming: 2 bases; junction bases outside the gene matches: 9. The germline V gene encodes CDR1 SQVTM and CDR2 ANQGSEA. CDR3 in DNA: TGCAGCGTGACCGGGACAGGCGGAACTGGGGCCAACGTCCTGACTTTC. It is translated as CSVTGTGGTGANVLTF.

This clonotype was seen at least ten times. The J gene is TRBJ2-1, the V gene TRBV10-2; possible D gene TRBD2, 6 bases. V dropped 6 bases and J dropped 4 bases, with 10 bases sitting between them. Germline assignment: CDR1 WSHSY and CDR2 SAAADI. The CDR3 is 13 residues long. Written as DNA, the CDR3 is TGCGCCAGCAGGGCTAGCGATTACAATGAGCAGTTCTTC. It translates to CASRASDYNEQFF.

This clonotype was seen many times. The V call is TRBV19, the J call TRBJ1-5; possibly TRBD1 for D (5 bases). Trimming removed 3 bases from V and 2 bases from J, with 8 bases in between. The CDR3 sequence is 14 residues long. Germline V gives CDR1 LNHDA, CDR2 SQIVND (reference sequence). CDR3 sequence reads: CASSMGLRNQPQHF. In nucleotides, the CDR3 is TGTGCCAGTAGTATGGGGCTTCGCAATCAGCCCCAGCATTTT.